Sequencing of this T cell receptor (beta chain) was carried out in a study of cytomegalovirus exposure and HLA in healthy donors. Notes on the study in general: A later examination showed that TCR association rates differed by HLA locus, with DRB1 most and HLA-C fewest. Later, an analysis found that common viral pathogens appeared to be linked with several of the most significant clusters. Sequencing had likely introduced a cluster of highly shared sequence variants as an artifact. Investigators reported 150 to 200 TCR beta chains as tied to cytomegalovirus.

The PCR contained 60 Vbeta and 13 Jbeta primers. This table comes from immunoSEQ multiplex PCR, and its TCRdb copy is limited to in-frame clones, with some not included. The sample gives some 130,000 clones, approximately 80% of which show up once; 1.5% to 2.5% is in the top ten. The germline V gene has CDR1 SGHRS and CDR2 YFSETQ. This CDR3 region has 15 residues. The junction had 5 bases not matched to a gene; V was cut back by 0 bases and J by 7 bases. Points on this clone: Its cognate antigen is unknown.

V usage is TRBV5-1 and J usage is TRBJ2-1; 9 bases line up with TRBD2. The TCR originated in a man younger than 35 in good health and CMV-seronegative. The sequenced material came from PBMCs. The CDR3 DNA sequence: TGCGCCAGCAGCTTGGCAGCGGGAGGAGGAAATGAGCAGTTCTTC. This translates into CASSLAAGGGNEQFF. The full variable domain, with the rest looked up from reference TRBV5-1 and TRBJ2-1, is KAGVTQTPRYLIKTRGQQVTLSCSPISGHRSVSWYQQTPGQGLQFLFEYFSETQRNKGNFPGRFSGRQFSNSRSEMNVSTLELGDSALYLCASSLAAGGGNEQFFGPGTRLTVL.